One and the same sample provided the 4 T cell receptor beta chains below, sequenced in a study of T cells in Graves' hyperthyroidism and ophthalmopathy. Amplified regions were TCR beta CDR3 sequences from RNA transcripts. The study used the HTBI primer set for a first-round RT-PCR of the TCR CDR3. A single record per CDR3 protein comes from TCRdb applying MiXCR to the multiplex PCR reads. The sample shows fewer than 500,000 distinct CDR3 sequences, more than 14% of them seen only once. The sequencing sample was made of blood. The origin of the receptors is a woman in her twenties or thirties with Graves' ophthalmopathy.

This clonotype was seen ten or more times. The chain links TRBV27 to TRBJ2-7, with a possible D match to TRBD1 (8 bases). V was cut by 5 bases and J by 5 bases, with 25 bases left in between. The CDR3 covers 17 residues. Germline V lookup: CDR1 MNHEY, CDR2 SMNVEV (reference sequence). The DNA for the CDR3 is TGTGCCAGCAGTGTTACAGGGGGGGTAGGGTATGTCGACGAGCAGTACTTC. Its protein is CASSVTGGVGYVDEQYF.

This clonotype showed up many times. The V and J genes are TRBV6-6 and TRBJ1-4; D is unclear. Trimming removed 2 bases from V and 5 bases from J, with 9 bases in between. The CDR3 totals 14 residues. Germline-derived CDR1 and CDR2 are MNHNY and SVGAGI (reference sequence). The CDR3 DNA follows: TGTGCCAGCAGTTACGGTGGTGGCAATGAAAAACTGTTTTTT. Translated: CASSYGGGNEKLFF.

This clonotype was seen only a few times. The J gene is TRBJ1-2, the V gene TRBV5-6; a possible D gene is TRBD1 (5 bases). Looked up from germline, CDR1 is SGHDT and CDR2 is YYEEEE. CDR3 length equals 15 residues. V was shortened by 2 bases and J by 3 bases, with 14 bases between the two germline ends. CDR3 DNA sequence: TGTGCCAGCAGCTTAAGAGGGGCCCACTACTATGGCTACACCTTC. This translates into CASSLRGAHYYGYTF.

This clonotype has a count of ten or more. CDR3 DNA: TGCGCCAGCAGAACGACAGCCGATACGCAGTATTTT. Translated: CASRTTADTQYF. The genes are TRBV5-1 and TRBJ2-3, with D possibly matching TRBD1 (5 bases). Per the germline V gene, CDR1 is SGHRS and CDR2 is YFSETQ. The CDR3 is made up of 12 amino acids. The V and J ends lost 5 bases and 6 bases respectively, with 10 bases between them.